This T cell receptor (beta chain) was captured in a study of CD8 T cells in ankylosing spondylitis. Study-level results: Disease-linked clones bore a CD8+ phenotype and were relatively rare in peripheral blood. As reported, disease-linked clones showed significant enrichment in matched ankylosing spondylitis synovial fluid. Earlier authors reported some of these motif variants in reactive arthritis synovial fluid and blood.

TCRdb passed the 5' RACE reads through MiXCR, listing each CDR3 protein once. The data contain some 240,000 distinct CDR3 sequences, roughly 18% of them seen just once; the ten biggest clones take up about a third. Germline V CDR1 and CDR2: KGHDR, SFDVKD. Between the trimmed V and J ends, which lost 3 bases and 1 base, there was a span of 13 bases. The CDR3 totals 16 residues. This clonotype has only a few counts. What it binds is not known. This clonotype originated in a male donor with ankylosing spondylitis or in good health (not recorded which). The chain links TRBV24-1 to TRBJ2-3; D is undetermined. The sample was blood, either unsorted or a sorted T cell fraction (not recorded which). The CDR3 nucleotides are TGTGCCACCAGTGATCCTATCGGGCAGGGCACAGATACGCAGTATTTT. Amino acid sequence: CATSDPIGQGTDTQYF.